This passage covers 17 T cell receptor beta chains from one sample sequenced in a study of T cell responses to AZD1222 COVID-19 vaccine. Repertoires were generated with immunoSEQ multiplex PCR, while TCRdb's copy carries only in-frame clones and drops some. The sample consists of around 130,000 clones, roughly 86% of them appearing once. Sequences were derived from peripheral blood, sampled 28 days after the second AZD1222 dose. The source is an adult who received the AZD1222 COVID-19 vaccine.

The chain carries TRBV7-2 and TRBJ1-2, with a tentative D call TRBD1 (6 bases). In germline, CDR1 is SGHTA, CDR2 FQGNSA. The CDR3 is 16 residues long. Trimming shortened V by 1 base and J by 3 bases, and 15 bases separated the two germline ends. The CDR3 loop reads CASSLVHRAVHYGYTF. CDR3 nucleotides: TGTGCCAGCAGCTTAGTGCACAGGGCGGTTCACTATGGCTACACCTTC.

The chain is built from TRBV11-2 and TRBJ2-1; 9 positions match TRBD2. This CDR3 comprises 15 residues. V gave up 2 bases and J gave up 6 bases; unmatched junction bases: 5. The germline V gene encodes CDR1 SGHAT and CDR2 FQNNGV. The DNA of the CDR3 is TGTGCCAGCAGCTTACTGGGCGGGGGGGCCAATGAGCAGTTCTTC. Translating it yields CASSLLGGGANEQFF.

The V and J genes are TRBV7-9 and TRBJ2-3, with D possibly matching TRBD2 (5 bases). The CDR3 is 11 amino acids. With 10 bases removed from V and 6 bases from J, the gap between germline ends came to 11 bases. Germline CDR1 is SEHNR and CDR2 is FQNEAQ (reference sequence). The CDR3 reads CATEGWDTQYF. CDR3 DNA: TGTGCCACCGAGGGTTGGGATACGCAGTATTTT.

This rearrangement joins TRBV10-3 to TRBJ1-6; D is uncertain. V dropped 0 bases and J dropped 10 bases, with 13 bases sitting between them. The CDR3 runs 15 residues. Germline CDR1 and CDR2: ENHRY and SYGVKD. Here the CDR3 DNA reads TGTGCCATCAGTGAGTCGACGACGGGTATCTCACCCCTCCACTTT. Its translation is CAISESTTGISPLHF.

This sequence joins TRBV19 and TRBJ1-5; D is unclear. The CDR3 loop spans 13 amino acids. V was cut by 7 bases and J by 6 bases, with 13 bases left in between. Germline values: CDR1 LNHDA, CDR2 SQIVND (reference sequence). In nucleotides, the CDR3 is TGTGCCAGTAACCCAGCGGAAGGTCAGCCCCAGCATTTT. Amino acids: CASNPAEGQPQHF.

This clone has a single count. The CDR3 sequence: CASGTVPKVAYEQYF. CDR3 in DNA: TGTGCCAGCGGGACAGTCCCCAAGGTCGCCTACGAGCAGTACTTC. The chain joins TRBV9 to TRBJ2-7, with 7 bases matching TRBD1. CDR1 is SGDLS, CDR2 YYNGEE, per germline. With V trimmed by 7 bases and J by 2 bases, 12 bases remained unmatched. The CDR3 is 15 amino acids.

The chain uses TRBV20-1 and TRBJ1-2; D is undetermined. This CDR3 is built from 13 residues. Germline V CDR1 and CDR2: DFQATT, SNEGSKA (reference sequence). V was cut by 3 bases and J by 6 bases, with 14 bases left in between. CDR3 residues: CSASTGKVHGYTF. The CDR3 DNA reads TGCAGTGCTAGTACCGGAAAAGTTCATGGCTACACCTTC.

This clone has only one observation. This chain connects TRBV10-2 to TRBJ1-1; possible D gene TRBD1, 5 bases. CDR1 WSHSY and CDR2 SAAADI come from the germline V gene. CDR3 size: 16 residues. V was shortened by 8 bases and J by 4 bases, with 23 bases between the two germline ends. The CDR3 reads CASGGSNPGSITEAFF. In DNA form, the CDR3 reads TGCGCCAGCGGGGGGTCCAACCCAGGGAGTATCACTGAAGCTTTCTTT.

V is TRBV28 and J is TRBJ1-5, with a weak D call TRBD1 (6 bases). Germline-derived CDR1 and CDR2 are MDHEN and SYDVKM. V lost 6 bases, J lost 3 bases, and 18 bases lay in between. The CDR3 covers 16 residues. This CDR3 is CASSLGNRANNQPQHF. The CDR3 coding sequence is TGTGCCAGCAGCTTGGGGAACAGGGCGAACAATCAGCCCCAGCATTTT.

This sequence joins TRBV7-8 and TRBJ1-3; D perhaps matches TRBD1 (5 bases). The V end lost 5 bases, the J end lost 4 bases, and 12 bases lay between the germline ends. The CDR3 contains 14 residues. From germline, CDR1 is SGHVS and CDR2 FQNEAQ. The CDR3 bases are TGTGCCAGCAGCCTTGGAGGGACGGGAAACACCATATATTTT. Amino acid sequence: CASSLGGTGNTIYF.

The V call is TRBV18, the J call TRBJ1-5; TRBD1 might be the D (5 bases). Germline V lookup: CDR1 KGHSH, CDR2 LQKENI. V lost 8 bases, J lost 8 bases, and 16 bases lay in between. The CDR3 covers 13 residues. The DNA of the CDR3 is TGTGCCAGCGTGGGGCAGTTGGGGAAGCCCCAGCATTTT. This sequence encodes CASVGQLGKPQHF.

This chain links TRBV5-1 with TRBJ2-1; D not certain. The CDR3 extends over 16 amino acids. V was shortened by 4 bases and J by 3 bases, with 17 bases between the two germline ends. Germline CDR1 is SGHRS and CDR2 is YFSETQ. CDR3 sequence reads: CASSTYATRDYNEQFF. The CDR3, as DNA: TGCGCCAGCAGCACCTATGCGACACGAGACTACAATGAGCAGTTCTTC.

The chain carries TRBV30 and TRBJ2-3, with unresolved D. V was shortened by 0 bases and J by 2 bases, with 6 bases between the two germline ends. This CDR3 is built from 13 residues. The germline V gene has CDR1 GTSNPN and CDR2 SVGIG (reference sequence). CDR3 sequence (DNA): TGTGCCTGGAGTGTAGCCCTCACAGATACGCAGTATTTT. This codes for CAWSVALTDTQYF.

The V gene is TRBV6-5, the J gene TRBJ1-4; 10 bases match TRBD1. The CDR3 is 13 amino acids. Germline V gene sequence: CDR1 MNHEY, CDR2 SVGAGI. The V and J ends lost 6 bases and 8 bases, in that order; junction bases with no gene match: 3. The CDR3, as DNA: TGTGCCAGCAGAGACAGGGGGCACGAAAAACTGTTTTTT. Translating gives CASRDRGHEKLFF.

The CDR3 region is CAWSVDRAYGYTF. The CDR3 DNA follows: TGTGCCTGGAGTGTGGACAGGGCCTACGGCTACACCTTC. The chain couples TRBV30 to TRBJ1-2; 8 bases line up with TRBD1. Germline trimming cut 0 bases from V and 8 bases from J; bases unmatched to any gene: 5. The CDR3 totals 13 residues. CDR1 and CDR2 from the germline V gene are GTSNPN and SVGIG (reference sequence).

The genes are TRBV11-3 and TRBJ1-6; D remains ambiguous. This CDR3 is built from 15 residues. CDR1 and CDR2 (germline): SGHNT, YENEEA. Trimming removed 5 bases from V and 6 bases from J, with 14 bases in between. The CDR3 sequence: CASSLLSRFNSPLHF. DNA for the CDR3: TGTGCCAGCAGCCTGCTGTCTAGATTTAATTCACCCCTCCACTTT.

The chain recombines TRBV5-5 with TRBJ1-1, with 8 bases aligning to TRBD1. This CDR3 contains 18 residues. The junction had 12 bases not matched to a gene; V was cut back by 1 base and J by 1 base. Germline CDR1 SGHKS, CDR2 YYEKEE (reference sequence). The CDR3 sequence is CASSLRDRDRRPNTEAFF. For the CDR3, the DNA is TGTGCCAGCAGCTTGAGGGATCGGGACAGGAGGCCGAACACTGAAGCTTTCTTT.